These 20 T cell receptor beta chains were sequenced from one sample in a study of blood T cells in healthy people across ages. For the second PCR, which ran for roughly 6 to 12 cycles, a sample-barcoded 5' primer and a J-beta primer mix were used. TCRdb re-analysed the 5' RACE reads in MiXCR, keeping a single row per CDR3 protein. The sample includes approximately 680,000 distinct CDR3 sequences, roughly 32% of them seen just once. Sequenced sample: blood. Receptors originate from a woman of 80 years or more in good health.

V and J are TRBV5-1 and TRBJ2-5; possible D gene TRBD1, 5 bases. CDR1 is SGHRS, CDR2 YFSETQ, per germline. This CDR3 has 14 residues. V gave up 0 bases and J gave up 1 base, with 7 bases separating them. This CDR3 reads CASSLVQAQETQYF. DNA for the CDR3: TGCGCCAGCAGCTTGGTACAGGCCCAAGAGACCCAGTACTTC.

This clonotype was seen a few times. CDR3 bases: TGCAGCGTGGGGGAGAGGGGCCGAAATCAGCCCCAGCATTTT. Protein: CSVGERGRNQPQHF. The genes are TRBV29-1 and TRBJ1-5; D may be TRBD1 (5 bases). V was shortened by 6 bases and J by 4 bases, with 16 bases between the two germline ends. The germline V gene encodes CDR1 SQVTM and CDR2 ANQGSEA. This CDR3 spans 14 amino acids.

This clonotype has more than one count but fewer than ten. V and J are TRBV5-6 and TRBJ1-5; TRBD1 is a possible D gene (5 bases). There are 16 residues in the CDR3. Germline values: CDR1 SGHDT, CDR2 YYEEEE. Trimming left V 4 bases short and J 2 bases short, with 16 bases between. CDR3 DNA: TGTGCCAGCAGCCGGAGGGGAGGGTTGGGCAATCAGCCCCAGCATTTT. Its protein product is CASSRRGGLGNQPQHF. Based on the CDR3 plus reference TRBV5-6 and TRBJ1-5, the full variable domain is DAGVTQSPTHLIKTRGQQVTLRCSPKSGHDTVSWYQQALGQGPQFIFQYYEEEERQRGNFPDRFSGHQFPNYSSELNVNALLLGDSALYLCASSRRGGLGNQPQHFGDGTRLSIL.

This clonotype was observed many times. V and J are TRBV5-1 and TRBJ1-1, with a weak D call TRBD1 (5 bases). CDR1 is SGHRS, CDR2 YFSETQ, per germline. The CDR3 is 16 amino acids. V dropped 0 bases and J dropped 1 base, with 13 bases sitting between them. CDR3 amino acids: CASSLGRGARNTEAFF. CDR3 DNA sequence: TGCGCCAGCAGCTTGGGAAGAGGGGCCCGGAACACTGAAGCTTTCTTT.

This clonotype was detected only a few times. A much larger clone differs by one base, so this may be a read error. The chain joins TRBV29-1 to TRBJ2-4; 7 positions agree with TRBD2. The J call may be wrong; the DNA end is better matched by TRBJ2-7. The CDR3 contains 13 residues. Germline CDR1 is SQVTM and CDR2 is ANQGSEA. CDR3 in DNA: TGCAGCGTTGAAGTAGGGAGGGGTGGCGAGCAGTACTTC. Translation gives CSVEVGRGGEQYF.

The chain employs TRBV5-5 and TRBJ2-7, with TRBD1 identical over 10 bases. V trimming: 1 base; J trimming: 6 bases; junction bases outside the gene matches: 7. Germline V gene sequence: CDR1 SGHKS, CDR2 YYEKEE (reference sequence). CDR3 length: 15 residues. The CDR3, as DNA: TGTGCCAGCAGCTTGTTTGGGACAGGGGAGGCCGAGCAGTACTTC. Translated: CASSLFGTGEAEQYF. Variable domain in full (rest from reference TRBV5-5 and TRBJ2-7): DAGVTQSPTHLIKTRGQQVTLRCSPISGHKSVSWYQQVLGQGPQFIFQYYEKEERGRGNFPDRFSARQFPNYSSELNVNALLLGDSALYLCASSLFGTGEAEQYFGPGTRLTVT.

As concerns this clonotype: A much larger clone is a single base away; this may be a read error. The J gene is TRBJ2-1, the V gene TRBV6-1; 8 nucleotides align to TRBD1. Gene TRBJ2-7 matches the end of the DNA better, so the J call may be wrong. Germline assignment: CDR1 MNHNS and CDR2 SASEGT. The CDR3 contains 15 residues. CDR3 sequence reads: CASSAGTGFYNEQYF. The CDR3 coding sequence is TGTGCCAGCAGCGCCGGGACAGGCTTCTACAATGAGCAGTACTTC.

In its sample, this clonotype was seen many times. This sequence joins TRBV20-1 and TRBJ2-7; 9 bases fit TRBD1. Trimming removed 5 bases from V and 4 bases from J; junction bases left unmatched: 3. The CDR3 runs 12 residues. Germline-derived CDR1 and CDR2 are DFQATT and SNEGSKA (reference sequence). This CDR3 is CSAGQGKYEQYF. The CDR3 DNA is TGCAGTGCTGGACAGGGGAAATACGAGCAGTACTTC.

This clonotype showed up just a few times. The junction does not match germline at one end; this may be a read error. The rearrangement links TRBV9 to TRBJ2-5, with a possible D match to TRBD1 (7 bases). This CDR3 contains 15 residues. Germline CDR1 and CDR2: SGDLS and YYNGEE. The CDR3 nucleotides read TGCGCCAGCAGCGTAGCGGACAGGCAGATGGGGGAGCAGTACTTC. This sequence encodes CASSVADRQMGEQYF. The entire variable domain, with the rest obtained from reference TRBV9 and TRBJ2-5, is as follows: DSGVTQTPKHLITATGQRVTLRCSPRSGDLSVYWYQQSLDQGLQFLIQYYNGEERAKGNILERFSAQQFPDLHSELNLSSLELGDSALYFCASSVADRQMGEQYFGPGTRLLVL.

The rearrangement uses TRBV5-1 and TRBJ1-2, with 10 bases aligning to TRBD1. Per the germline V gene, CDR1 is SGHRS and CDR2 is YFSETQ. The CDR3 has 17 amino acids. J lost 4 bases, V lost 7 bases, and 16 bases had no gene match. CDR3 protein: CASGPARTGGYSYGYTF. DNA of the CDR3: TGCGCCAGCGGCCCGGCCCGGACAGGGGGTTACAGCTATGGCTACACCTTC.

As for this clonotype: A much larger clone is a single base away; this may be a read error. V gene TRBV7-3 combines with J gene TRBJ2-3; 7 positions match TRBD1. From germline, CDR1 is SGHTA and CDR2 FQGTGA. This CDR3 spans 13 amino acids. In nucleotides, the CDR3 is TGTGCCAGCCCGACAGGGTCCACAGGTACGCAGTATTTT. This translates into CASPTGSTGTQYF.

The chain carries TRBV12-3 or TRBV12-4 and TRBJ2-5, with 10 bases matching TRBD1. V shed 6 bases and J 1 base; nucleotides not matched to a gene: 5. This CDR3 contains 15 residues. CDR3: CASSPDRGLQETQYF. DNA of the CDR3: TGTGCCAGCAGCCCCGACAGGGGGCTCCAAGAGACCCAGTACTTC.

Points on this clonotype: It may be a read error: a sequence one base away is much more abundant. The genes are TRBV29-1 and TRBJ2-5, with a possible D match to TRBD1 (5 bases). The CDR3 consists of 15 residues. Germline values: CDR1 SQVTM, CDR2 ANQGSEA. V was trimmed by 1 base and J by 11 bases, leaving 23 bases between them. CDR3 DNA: TGCAGCGTTGAAGGGGGAAGGGGCAGGATAAATGAGCAGTACTTC. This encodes CSVEGGRGRINEQYF.

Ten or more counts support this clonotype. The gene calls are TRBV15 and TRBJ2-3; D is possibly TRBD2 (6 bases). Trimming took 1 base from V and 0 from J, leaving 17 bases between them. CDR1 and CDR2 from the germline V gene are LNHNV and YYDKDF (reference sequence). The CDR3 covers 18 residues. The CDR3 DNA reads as TGTGCCACCAGCAGAGGTCCGGGACTCTGGAAAAGCACAGATACGCAGTATTTT. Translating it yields CATSRGPGLWKSTDTQYF.

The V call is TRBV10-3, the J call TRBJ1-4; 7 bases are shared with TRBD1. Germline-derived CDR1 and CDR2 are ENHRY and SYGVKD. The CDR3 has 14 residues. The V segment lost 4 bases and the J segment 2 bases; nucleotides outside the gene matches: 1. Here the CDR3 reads CAISGQGTNEKLFF. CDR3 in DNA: TGTGCCATCAGTGGACAGGGCACTAATGAAAAACTGTTTTTT.

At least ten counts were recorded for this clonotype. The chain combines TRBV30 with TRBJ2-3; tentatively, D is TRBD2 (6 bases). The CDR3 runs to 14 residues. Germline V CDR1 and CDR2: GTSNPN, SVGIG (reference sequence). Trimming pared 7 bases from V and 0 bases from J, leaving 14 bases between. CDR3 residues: CALLPGTSTDTQYF. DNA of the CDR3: TGTGCCTTGCTACCCGGGACTAGCACAGATACGCAGTATTTT.

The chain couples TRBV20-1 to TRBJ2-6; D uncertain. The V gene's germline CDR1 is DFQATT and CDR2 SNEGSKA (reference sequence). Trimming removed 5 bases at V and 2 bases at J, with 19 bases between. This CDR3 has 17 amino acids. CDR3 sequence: CSAGRNTQNPGANVLTF. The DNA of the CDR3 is TGCAGTGCTGGAAGAAACACCCAAAATCCTGGGGCCAACGTCCTGACTTTC.

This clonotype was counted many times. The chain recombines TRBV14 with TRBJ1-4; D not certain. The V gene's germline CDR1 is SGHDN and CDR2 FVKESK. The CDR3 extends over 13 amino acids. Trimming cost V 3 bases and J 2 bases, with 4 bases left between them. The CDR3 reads CASSQATNEKLFF. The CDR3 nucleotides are TGTGCCAGCAGCCAGGCCACTAATGAAAAACTGTTTTTT.

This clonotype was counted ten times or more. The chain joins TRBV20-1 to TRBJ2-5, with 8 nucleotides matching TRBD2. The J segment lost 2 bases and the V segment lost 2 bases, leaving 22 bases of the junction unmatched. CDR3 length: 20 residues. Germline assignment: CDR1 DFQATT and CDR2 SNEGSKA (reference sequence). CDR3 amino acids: CSARKVLVTGGPFRQETQYF. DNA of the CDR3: TGCAGTGCTAGAAAGGTCCTGGTAACGGGGGGGCCTTTTCGTCAAGAGACCCAGTACTTC.

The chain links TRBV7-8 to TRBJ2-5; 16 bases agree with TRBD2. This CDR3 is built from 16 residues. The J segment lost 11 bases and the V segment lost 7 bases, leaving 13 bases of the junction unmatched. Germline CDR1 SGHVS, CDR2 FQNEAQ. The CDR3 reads CASTLGLAGGLNEQYF. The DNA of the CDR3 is TGTGCCAGCACCTTGGGACTAGCGGGGGGGCTCAATGAGCAGTACTTC. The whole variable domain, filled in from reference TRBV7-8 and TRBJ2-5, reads GAGVSQSPRYKVAKRGQDVALRCDPISGHVSLFWYQQALGQGPEFLTYFQNEAQLDKSGLPSDRFFAERPEGSVSTLKIQRTQQEDSAVYLCASTLGLAGGLNEQYFGPGTRLLVL.